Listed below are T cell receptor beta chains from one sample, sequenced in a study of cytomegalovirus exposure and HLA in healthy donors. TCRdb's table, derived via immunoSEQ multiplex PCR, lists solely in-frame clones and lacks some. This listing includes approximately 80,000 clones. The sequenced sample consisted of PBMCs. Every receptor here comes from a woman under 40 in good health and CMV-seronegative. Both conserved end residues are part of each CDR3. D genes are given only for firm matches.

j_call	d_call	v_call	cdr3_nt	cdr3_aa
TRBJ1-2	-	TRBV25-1	TGTGCCAGCAGCGAGGCGGTAGGTTATGGCTACACCTTC	CASSEAVGYGYTF
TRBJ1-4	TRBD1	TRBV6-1	TGTGCCAGCACGTTCCGGGACAGGGATGAAAAACTGTTTTTT	CASTFRDRDEKLFF
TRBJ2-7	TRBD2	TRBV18	TGTGCCAGCTCACCACTGAGGGCACTAGCGGGGGGAAACCCCCACGAGCAGTACTTC	CASSPLRALAGGNPHEQYF
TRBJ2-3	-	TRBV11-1	TGTGCCAGCAGTCCTGAACAGCGCACAGATACGCAGTATTTT	CASSPEQRTDTQYF
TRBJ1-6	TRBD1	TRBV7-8	TGTGCCAGCAGCTTAGAGGGGACAGGGGAGATCAGTTCACCCCTCCACTTT	CASSLEGTGEISSPLHF
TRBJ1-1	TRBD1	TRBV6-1	TGTGCCAGCAGTGAATATTGGACAGGGGGCACTGAAGCTTTCTTT	CASSEYWTGGTEAFF
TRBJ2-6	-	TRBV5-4	TGTGCCAGCAGCTTCCAGGGTCCCGGGGCCAACGTCCTGACTTTC	CASSFQGPGANVLTF
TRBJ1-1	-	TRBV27	TGTGCCAGCAGTATCTCCTTTAGGAACACTGAAGCTTTCTTT	CASSISFRNTEAFF
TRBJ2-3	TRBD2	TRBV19	TGTGCCAGTAGTATAGTGGGCGGGGGAACAGATACGCAGTATTTT	CASSIVGGGTDTQYF
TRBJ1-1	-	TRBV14	TGTGCCAGCAGCCAAGAGGGAGCCGTAGCTTTCTTT	CASSQEGAVAFF
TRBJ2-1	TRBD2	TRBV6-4	TGTGCCAGCAGCGAGACCGGACTAGCTGCCAATGAGCAGTTCTTC	CASSETGLAANEQFF
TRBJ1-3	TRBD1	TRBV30	TGTGCCTGGAGCCCGGACAGGCCCTCTGGAAACACCATATATTTT	CAWSPDRPSGNTIYF
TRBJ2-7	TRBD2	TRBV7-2	TGTGCCAGCAGCCGCTCGGGGGGGGTCCCCGCCTACGAGCAGTACTTC	CASSRSGGVPAYEQYF
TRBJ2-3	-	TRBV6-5	TGTGCCAGCAGTTACGACGACTTTGCCACGCAGTATTTT	CASSYDDFATQYF
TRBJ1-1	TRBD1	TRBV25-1	TGTGCCAGCAGTGACTCTGGGGGGACAGTGGGCCCCGGAGCTTTCTTT	CASSDSGGTVGPGAFF
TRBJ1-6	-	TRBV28	TGTGCCAGCAGATCGTACGCGTCGGGACCCCTCCACTTT	CASRSYASGPLHF
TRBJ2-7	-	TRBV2	TGTGCCAGCAGTGGGGGCACTTTGCCCTCCTACGAGCAGTACTTC	CASSGGTLPSYEQYF
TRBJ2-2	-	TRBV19	TGTGCCAGTAGTATTTCCAGTCTCACCGGGGAGCTGTTTTTT	CASSISSLTGELFF
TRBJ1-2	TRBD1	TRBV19	TGTGCCAGTAGACGACAGGGAGCTAACTATGGCTACACCTTC	CASRRQGANYGYTF
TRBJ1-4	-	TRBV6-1	TGTGCCAGCAGTGATGGACCTGTCGGGAGACTGTTTTTT	CASSDGPVGRLFF
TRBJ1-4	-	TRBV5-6	TGTGCCAGCAGCTTTCGAGCTAATGAAAAACTGTTTTTT	CASSFRANEKLFF
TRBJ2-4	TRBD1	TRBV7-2	TGTGCCAGCAGCCCGTTAGGACAGGGCCAGTACTTC	CASSPLGQGQYF
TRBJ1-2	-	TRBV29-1	TGCAGCGTTGAAACAGGTGACTATGGCTACACCTTC	CSVETGDYGYTF
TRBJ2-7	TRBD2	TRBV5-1	TGCGCCAGCAGCTTACGGGAGGCTGGGGAGCAGTACTTC	CASSLREAGEQYF